This T cell receptor (beta chain) comes out of a study of T-cell reconstitution after alpha-beta-depleted transplantation in children. With V trimmed by 2 bases and J by 5 bases, 8 bases remained unmatched. Germline-derived CDR1 and CDR2 are SNHLY and FYNNEI. The CDR3 contains 15 residues. Preparation of the TCRbeta library involved a method that used unique molecular identifiers. From the PCR reads, TCRdb called clonotypes with MiXCR, one entry per CDR3 protein. Of about a million distinct CDR3 sequences in the sample, about 30% were seen once. The chain joins TRBV2 to TRBJ2-5; 7 nucleotides align to TRBD1. The specimen comprised PBMCs, mostly from graft donor cells, sampled 360 days after TCRalphabeta/CD19-depleted stem cell transplant. This TCR was recovered from a boy younger than two who had a stem cell transplant for SCID, so the T cells may come from the graft donor. As DNA, the CDR3 is TGTGCCAGCAGTGAAAAGGGGGCTTGGGGGGAGACCCAGTACTTC. This translates into CASSEKGAWGETQYF.